These 8 T cell receptor beta chains were sequenced from one sample in a study of cytomegalovirus exposure and HLA in healthy donors (dated 2017 in TCRdb). The library was built by means of the immunoSEQ multiplex PCR assay. The multiplex PCR relied on a mix of 60 forward primers for TCR Vbeta segments and 13 reverse primers for TCR Jbeta segments. TCRdb obtained this table from immuneACCESS and retained in-frame rearrangements with V and J assigned. These tables miss some clones; where compared with another copy, unresolved V genes account for less than half of the shortfall, and the remainder is unexplained. This sample's clone table shows around 130,000 clones. The ten largest clones capture approximately 1.9% of the sample. Sequencing was carried out using PBMCs. The receptors here all came from a woman in her sixties in good health and CMV-seronegative.

V and J are TRBV30 and TRBJ2-3; 10 bases match TRBD2. With V trimmed by 8 bases and J by 5 bases, 10 bases remained unmatched. Germline values: CDR1 GTSNPN, CDR2 SVGIG (reference sequence). The CDR3 consists of 14 residues. CDR3 DNA: TGTGCCAGGACCCTAGCGGGAGAGATAGATACGCAGTATTTT. This encodes CARTLAGEIDTQYF.

J is TRBJ2-2 and V is TRBV7-9; possibly TRBD2 for D (5 bases). V was cut by 2 bases and J by 6 bases, with 13 bases left in between. This CDR3 is 15 amino acids long. CDR1 and CDR2 (germline): SEHNR, FQNEAQ (reference sequence). The CDR3 reads CASSLLLARSGELFF. The CDR3 bases are TGTGCCAGCAGCTTACTGCTAGCCAGATCCGGGGAGCTGTTTTTT.

The rearrangement joins TRBV5-8 to TRBJ2-2, with 8 bases fitting TRBD1. CDR1 SGHTS and CDR2 YDEGEE come from the germline V gene. The CDR3 spans 14 residues. Trimming took 2 bases from V and 6 from J; bases not matched to a gene: 3. The CDR3 region has the DNA TGTGCCAGCAGCTTTGGACAGGGAGCCGGGGAGCTGTTTTTT. Translated: CASSFGQGAGELFF. The full variable domain, in which reference TRBV5-8 and TRBJ2-2 provide the parts outside the CDR3, is EAGVTQSPTHLIKTRGQQATLRCSPISGHTSVYWYQQALGLGLQFLLWYDEGEERNRGNFPPRFSGRQFPNYSSELNVNALELEDSALYLCASSFGQGAGELFFGEGSRLTVL.

V gene TRBV19 combines with J gene TRBJ1-5; no clear D gene. Per the germline V gene, CDR1 is LNHDA and CDR2 is SQIVND (reference sequence). This CDR3 is 14 amino acids long. V lost 4 bases to trimming and J lost 4 bases, with 11 bases between them. The CDR3 sequence: CASSTGRTNQPQHF. DNA of the CDR3: TGTGCCAGTAGTACAGGACGGACTAATCAGCCCCAGCATTTT.

V and J are TRBV5-8 and TRBJ1-5; tentatively, D is TRBD1 (5 bases). The germline V gene has CDR1 SGHTS and CDR2 YDEGEE. Trimming left V 4 bases short and J 1 base short, with 15 bases between. CDR3 length equals 16 residues. This CDR3 is CASSRPGYTSNQPQHF. In nucleotides, the CDR3 is TGTGCCAGCAGCAGACCAGGGTATACAAGCAATCAGCCCCAGCATTTT.

A word on this clone: Compared with germline, one end of the junction differs, possibly owing to a read error. In the same sample, other DNA sequences code for this CDR3. The rearrangement joins TRBV9 to TRBJ1-1, with 7 nucleotides matching TRBD1. There are 16 residues in the CDR3. Germline V gives CDR1 SGDLS, CDR2 YYNGEE. Here the CDR3 DNA reads TGTGCCAGCAGTGTAGACCAGGGGGAAGGGAACACTGAAGCTTTCTTT. Residues: CASSVDQGEGNTEAFF.

The chain couples TRBV28 to TRBJ1-2; TRBD1 matches at 7 bases. CDR3 length equals 15 residues. Germline V CDR1 and CDR2: MDHEN, SYDVKM. After removal of 4 bases from V and 11 bases from J, the junction contained 16 bases not matched to a gene. This chain's CDR3 is CASSYKRTGNLGYTF. The DNA for the CDR3 is TGTGCCAGCAGTTATAAAAGGACAGGAAACCTTGGGTACACCTTC.

The chain carries TRBV5-1 and TRBJ2-3, with TRBD2 matching over 10 bases. J was trimmed by 6 bases and V by 1 base; bases with no gene match: 5. Germline V gene sequence: CDR1 SGHRS, CDR2 YFSETQ. The CDR3 consists of 15 residues. Written as DNA, the CDR3 is TGCGCCAGCAGCTTGCAGCGGGGGGGCCTTGATACGCAGTATTTT. Encoded protein: CASSLQRGGLDTQYF.